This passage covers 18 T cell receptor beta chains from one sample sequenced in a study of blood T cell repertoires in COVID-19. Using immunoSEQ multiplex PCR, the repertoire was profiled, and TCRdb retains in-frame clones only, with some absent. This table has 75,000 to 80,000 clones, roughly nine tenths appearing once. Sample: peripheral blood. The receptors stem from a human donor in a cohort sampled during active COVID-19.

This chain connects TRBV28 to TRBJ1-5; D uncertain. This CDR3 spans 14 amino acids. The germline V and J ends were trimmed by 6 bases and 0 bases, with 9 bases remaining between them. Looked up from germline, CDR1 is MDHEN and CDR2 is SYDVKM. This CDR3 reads CASRQPHSNQPQHF. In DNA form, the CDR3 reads TGTGCCAGCAGACAGCCACATAGCAATCAGCCCCAGCATTTT.

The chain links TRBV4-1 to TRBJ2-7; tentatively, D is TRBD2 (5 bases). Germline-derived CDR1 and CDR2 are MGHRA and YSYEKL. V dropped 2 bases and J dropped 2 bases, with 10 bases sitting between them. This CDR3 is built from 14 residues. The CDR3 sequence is CASSQSGSPYEQYF. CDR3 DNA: TGCGCCAGCAGCCAATCGGGGTCCCCCTACGAGCAGTACTTC.

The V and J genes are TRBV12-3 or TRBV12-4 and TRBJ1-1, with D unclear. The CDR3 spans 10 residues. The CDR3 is CVEGNTEAFF. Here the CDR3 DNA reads TGTGTAGAGGGGAACACTGAAGCTTTCTTT.

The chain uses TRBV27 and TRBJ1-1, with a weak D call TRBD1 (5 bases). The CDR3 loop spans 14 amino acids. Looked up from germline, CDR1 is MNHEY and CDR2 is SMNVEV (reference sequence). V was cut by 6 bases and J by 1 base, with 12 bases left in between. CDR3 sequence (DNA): TGTGCCAGCAGCAAGCCAGGGTGGAACACTGAAGCTTTCTTT. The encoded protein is CASSKPGWNTEAFF.

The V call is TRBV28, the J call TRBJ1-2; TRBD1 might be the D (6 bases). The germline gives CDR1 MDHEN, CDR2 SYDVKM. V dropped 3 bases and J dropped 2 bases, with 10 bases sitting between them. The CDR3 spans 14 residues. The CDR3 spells CASSFQGQNYGYTF. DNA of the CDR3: TGTGCCAGCAGTTTCCAGGGACAAAACTATGGCTACACCTTC.

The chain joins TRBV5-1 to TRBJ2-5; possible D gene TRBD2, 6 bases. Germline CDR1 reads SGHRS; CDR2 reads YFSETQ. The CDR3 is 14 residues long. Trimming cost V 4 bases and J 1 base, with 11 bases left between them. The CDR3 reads CASSRDSLQETQYF. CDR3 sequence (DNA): TGCGCCAGCAGCCGGGACTCCCTCCAAGAGACCCAGTACTTC.

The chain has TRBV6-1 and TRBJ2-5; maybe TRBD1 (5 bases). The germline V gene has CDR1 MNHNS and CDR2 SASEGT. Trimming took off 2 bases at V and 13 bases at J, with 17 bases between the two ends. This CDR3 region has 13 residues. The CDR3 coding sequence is TGTGCCAGCAGTGAATCCCAGGGAAGTAAGCCGTACTTC. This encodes CASSESQGSKPYF.

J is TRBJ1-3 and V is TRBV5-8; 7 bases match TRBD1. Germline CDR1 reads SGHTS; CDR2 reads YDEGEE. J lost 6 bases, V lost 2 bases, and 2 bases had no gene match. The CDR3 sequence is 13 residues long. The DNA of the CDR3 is TGTGCCAGCAGCTTCCAGGGGGAAAACACCATATATTTT. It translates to CASSFQGENTIYF.

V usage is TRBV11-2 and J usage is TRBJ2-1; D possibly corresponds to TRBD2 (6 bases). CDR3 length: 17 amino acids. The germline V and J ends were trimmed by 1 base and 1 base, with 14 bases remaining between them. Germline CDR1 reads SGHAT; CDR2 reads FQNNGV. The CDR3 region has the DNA TGTGCCAGCAGCTTAGTAAGTGGAGGGCCATCCTACAATGAGCAGTTCTTC. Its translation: CASSLVSGGPSYNEQFF.

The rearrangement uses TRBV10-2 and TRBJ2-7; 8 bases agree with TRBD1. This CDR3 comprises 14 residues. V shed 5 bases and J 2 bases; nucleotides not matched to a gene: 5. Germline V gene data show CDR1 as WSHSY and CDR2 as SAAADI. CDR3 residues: CASSLGTGTYEQYF. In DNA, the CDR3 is TGCGCCAGCAGTTTAGGGACAGGAACCTACGAGCAGTACTTC.

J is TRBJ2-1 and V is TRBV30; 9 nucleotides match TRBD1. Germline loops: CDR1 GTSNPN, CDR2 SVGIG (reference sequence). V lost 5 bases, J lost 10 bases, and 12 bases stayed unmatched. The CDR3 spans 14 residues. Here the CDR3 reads CAWGTGTGPVEQFF. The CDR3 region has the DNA TGTGCCTGGGGAACAGGGACAGGGCCAGTGGAGCAGTTCTTC.

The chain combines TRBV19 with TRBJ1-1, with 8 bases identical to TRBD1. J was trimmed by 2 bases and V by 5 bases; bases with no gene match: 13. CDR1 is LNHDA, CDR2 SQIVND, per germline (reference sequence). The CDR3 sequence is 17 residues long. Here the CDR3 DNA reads TGTGCCAGTAGTCTTGGGGACAGGCCGGGGGCAAACACTGAAGCTTTCTTT. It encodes CASSLGDRPGANTEAFF.

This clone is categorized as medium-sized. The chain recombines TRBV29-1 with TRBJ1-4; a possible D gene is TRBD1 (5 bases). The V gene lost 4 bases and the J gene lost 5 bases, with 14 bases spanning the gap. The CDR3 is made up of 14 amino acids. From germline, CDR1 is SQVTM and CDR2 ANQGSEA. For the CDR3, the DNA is TGCAGCGTTGTGGTGGCAGGGATAAATGAAAAACTGTTTTTT. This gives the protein CSVVVAGINEKLFF.

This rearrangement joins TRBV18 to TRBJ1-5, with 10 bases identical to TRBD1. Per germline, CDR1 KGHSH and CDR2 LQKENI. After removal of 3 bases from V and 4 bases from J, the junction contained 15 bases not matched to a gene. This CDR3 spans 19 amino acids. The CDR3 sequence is CASSPFSGTGDPRNQPQHF. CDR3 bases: TGTGCCAGCTCACCTTTTTCCGGGACAGGGGACCCTCGGAATCAGCCCCAGCATTTT.

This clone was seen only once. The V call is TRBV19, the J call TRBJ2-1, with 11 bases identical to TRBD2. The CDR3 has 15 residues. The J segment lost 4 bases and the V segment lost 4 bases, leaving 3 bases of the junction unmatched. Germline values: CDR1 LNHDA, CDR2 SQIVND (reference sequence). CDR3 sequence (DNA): TGTGCCAGTAGTACTAGCGGGGGGTCTTACAATGAGCAGTTCTTC. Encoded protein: CASSTSGGSYNEQFF.

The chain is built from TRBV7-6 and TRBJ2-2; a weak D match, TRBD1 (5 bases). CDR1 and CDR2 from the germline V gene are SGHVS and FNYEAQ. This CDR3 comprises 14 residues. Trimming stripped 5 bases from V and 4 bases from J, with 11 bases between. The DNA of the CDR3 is TGTGCCAGCAGCCAGGGAACGGGCACCGGGGAGCTGTTTTTT. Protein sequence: CASSQGTGTGELFF.

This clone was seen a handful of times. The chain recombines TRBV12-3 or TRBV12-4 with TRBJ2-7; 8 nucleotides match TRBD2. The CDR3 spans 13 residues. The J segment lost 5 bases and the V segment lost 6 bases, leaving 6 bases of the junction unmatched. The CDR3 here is CASRPGGRDEQYF. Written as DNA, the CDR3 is TGTGCCAGCAGACCGGGAGGGCGGGACGAGCAGTACTTC.

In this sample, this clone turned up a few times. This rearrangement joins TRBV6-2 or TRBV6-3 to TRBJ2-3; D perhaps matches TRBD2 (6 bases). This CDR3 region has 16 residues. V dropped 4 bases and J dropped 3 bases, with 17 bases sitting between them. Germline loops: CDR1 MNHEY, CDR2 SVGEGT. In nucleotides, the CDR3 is TGTGCCAGCAGTTTTTGGAGGGCCAGCGGGACAGATACGCAGTATTTT. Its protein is CASSFWRASGTDTQYF.